This is a list of T cell receptor beta chains from one sample in a study of T cell changes during pregnancy in multiple sclerosis. Repertoires were generated with immunoSEQ multiplex PCR, while TCRdb's copy carries only in-frame clones and drops some. The sample lists tens of thousands of clones; 75% to 90% were seen once. Sample: peripheral blood, taken after pregnancy. These receptors all come from a female donor in good health, enrolled as a control in a pregnancy study. Both conserved end residues are part of each CDR3. The order of the fields is J gene, clone size, D gene, V gene, CDR3 length, CDR3 protein, CDR3 DNA. The D gene is left open where the match is weak. Rows may omit the clone size; those that give it use once, few, many or a size class.

J: TRBJ1-5; size: NA; D: TRBD1; V: TRBV7-9; length: 14; CDR3: CASSTDREHQPQHF; DNA: TGTGCCAGCAGCACCGACAGGGAACATCAGCCCCAGCATTTT
J: TRBJ1-3; size: NA; D: NA; V: TRBV5-6; length: 17; CDR3: CASSLEGVTFSGNTIYF; DNA: TGTGCCAGCAGCTTGGAGGGGGTGACCTTCTCTGGAAACACCATATATTTT
J: TRBJ1-1; size: NA; D: NA; V: TRBV28; length: 15; CDR3: CASSSLDRANTEAFF; DNA: TGTGCCAGCAGTTCTCTCGACAGAGCGAACACTGAAGCTTTCTTT
J: TRBJ2-3; size: NA; D: TRBD2; V: TRBV6-1; length: 14; CDR3: CASISGTSVDTQYF; DNA: TGTGCCAGCATCTCCGGGACTAGCGTAGATACGCAGTATTTT
J: TRBJ2-7; size: NA; D: NA; V: TRBV27; length: 13; CDR3: CASSPGRTYEQYF; DNA: TGTGCCAGCAGTCCCGGCAGGACTTACGAGCAGTACTTC
J: TRBJ2-5; size: once; D: TRBD2; V: TRBV13; length: 18; CDR3: CASSFRLLAGGRQETQYF; DNA: TGTGCCAGCAGTTTCCGGCTACTAGCGGGGGGGCGTCAAGAGACCCAGTACTTC
J: TRBJ1-3; size: NA; D: NA; V: TRBV5-6; length: 16; CDR3: CASSLGGFSSGNTIYF; DNA: TGTGCCAGCAGCCTCGGGGGGTTCAGCTCTGGAAACACCATATATTTT
J: TRBJ2-3; size: NA; D: TRBD1; V: TRBV11-3; length: 13; CDR3: CASLGTGADTQYF; DNA: TGTGCCAGCCTGGGGACAGGGGCAGATACGCAGTATTTT
J: TRBJ1-6; size: few; D: NA; V: TRBV13; length: 17; CDR3: CASSLETESSYNSPLHF; DNA: TGTGCCAGCAGCTTAGAGACGGAGAGCTCCTATAATTCACCCCTCCACTTT
J: TRBJ1-2; size: NA; D: NA; V: TRBV5-1; length: 15; CDR3: CASSAGGNLNYGYTF; DNA: TGCGCCAGCAGCGCCGGGGGGAATCTTAACTATGGCTACACCTTC
J: TRBJ1-1; size: NA; D: NA; V: TRBV10-1; length: 14; CDR3: CASSEGGSPTEAFF; DNA: TGCGCCAGCAGTGAGGGTGGTAGTCCCACTGAAGCTTTCTTT
J: TRBJ1-3; size: NA; D: TRBD1; V: TRBV11-3; length: 15; CDR3: CASSLTGSSGNTIYF; DNA: TGTGCCAGCAGCTTGACAGGGAGCTCTGGAAACACCATATATTTT
J: TRBJ2-5; size: few; D: NA; V: TRBV13; length: 13; CDR3: CASSSLGQQTQYF; DNA: TGTGCCAGCAGCTCACTAGGACAGCAGACCCAGTACTTC
J: TRBJ2-6; size: NA; D: NA; V: TRBV2; length: 16; CDR3: CASSIGEGTGANVLTF; DNA: TGTGCCAGCAGTATAGGGGAAGGGACTGGGGCCAACGTCCTGACTTTC
J: TRBJ1-1; size: NA; D: TRBD1; V: TRBV27; length: 15; CDR3: CASSPPGQGRTEAFF; DNA: TGTGCCAGCAGTCCGCCCGGACAGGGAAGGACTGAAGCTTTCTTT
J: TRBJ1-2; size: NA; D: TRBD1; V: TRBV9; length: 17; CDR3: CASSVDPDRGVDYGYTF; DNA: TGTGCCAGCAGCGTAGATCCAGACAGGGGGGTCGACTATGGCTACACCTTC
J: TRBJ1-1; size: NA; D: NA; V: TRBV6-5; length: 14; CDR3: CASSYSTRETEAFF; DNA: TGTGCCAGCAGTTACTCAACCAGGGAAACTGAAGCTTTCTTT
J: TRBJ2-3; size: NA; D: TRBD1; V: TRBV9; length: 15; CDR3: CASSVRDRDSDTQYF; DNA: TGTGCCAGCAGCGTCCGGGACAGGGACTCAGATACGCAGTATTTT
J: TRBJ1-5; size: once; D: NA; V: TRBV4-1; length: 14; CDR3: CASSQVGEAQPQHF; DNA: TGCGCCAGCAGCCAAGTCGGTGAGGCTCAGCCCCAGCATTTT
J: TRBJ1-2; size: many; D: NA; V: TRBV2; length: 13; CDR3: CASSEASGVFDTF; DNA: TGTGCCAGCAGTGAGGCTTCAGGGGTCTTCGACACCTTC
J: TRBJ1-1; size: once; D: TRBD1; V: TRBV29-1; length: 18; CDR3: CSVRRSIGGRGTNTEAFF; DNA: TGCAGCGTTAGGCGGTCTATTGGGGGCAGGGGGACTAACACTGAAGCTTTCTTT
J: TRBJ1-5; size: few; D: TRBD1; V: TRBV4-1; length: 15; CDR3: CASSPQGAGNQPQHF; DNA: TGCGCCAGCAGCCCCCAGGGGGCAGGGAATCAGCCCCAGCATTTT
J: TRBJ2-7; size: NA; D: TRBD2; V: TRBV4-1; length: 15; CDR3: CASSPGLASSYEQYF; DNA: TGCGCCAGCAGCCCCGGACTAGCTTCCTCCTACGAGCAGTACTTC
J: TRBJ2-2; size: NA; D: TRBD1; V: TRBV5-1; length: 15; CDR3: CASSHPGQGAGELFF; DNA: TGCGCCAGCAGCCACCCGGGACAGGGGGCCGGGGAGCTGTTTTTT
J: TRBJ2-7; size: NA; D: TRBD2; V: TRBV10-2; length: 14; CDR3: CASSESSGGAKQYF; DNA: TGCGCCAGCAGTGAATCCAGCGGGGGGGCTAAGCAGTACTTC
J: TRBJ1-5; size: NA; D: TRBD1; V: TRBV27; length: 13; CDR3: CASRRTGNQPQHF; DNA: TGTGCCAGCAGGAGGACAGGGAATCAGCCCCAGCATTTT
J: TRBJ1-6; size: NA; D: TRBD1; V: TRBV29-1; length: 13; CDR3: CSVGRDRGSPLHF; DNA: TGCAGCGTCGGACGGGACAGGGGTTCACCCCTCCACTTT
J: TRBJ2-1; size: NA; D: TRBD1; V: TRBV15; length: 15; CDR3: CATSSRDRGSGEQFF; DNA: TGTGCCACCAGCAGCCGGGACAGGGGTTCTGGCGAGCAGTTCTTC
J: TRBJ2-3; size: NA; D: TRBD2; V: TRBV27; length: 17; CDR3: CASSLLAGGPSTDTQYF; DNA: TGTGCCAGCAGTTTGCTAGCGGGGGGGCCGAGCACAGATACGCAGTATTTT
J: TRBJ1-2; size: NA; D: TRBD1; V: TRBV19; length: 18; CDR3: CASSEVIRLSGGGYGYTF; DNA: TGTGCCAGTAGTGAGGTGATCCGTCTATCAGGGGGCGGCTATGGCTACACCTTC
J: TRBJ2-7; size: NA; D: NA; V: TRBV11-2; length: 15; CDR3: CASSSLRDSSYEQYF; DNA: TGTGCCAGCAGCTCACTCCGGGACTCGTCCTACGAGCAGTACTTC
J: TRBJ2-7; size: NA; D: NA; V: TRBV5-6; length: 14; CDR3: CASSLAEVFYEQYF; DNA: TGTGCCAGCAGCTTGGCCGAGGTCTTCTACGAGCAGTACTTC
J: TRBJ1-5; size: NA; D: TRBD1; V: TRBV6-5; length: 15; CDR3: CASSYRGQGNQPQHF; DNA: TGTGCCAGCAGTTACCGCGGACAGGGCAATCAGCCCCAGCATTTT
J: TRBJ2-3; size: NA; D: TRBD2; V: TRBV6-1; length: 14; CDR3: CASRAAGAADTQYF; DNA: TGTGCCAGCAGGGCAGCGGGGGCGGCAGATACGCAGTATTTT
J: TRBJ1-2; size: NA; D: TRBD1; V: TRBV30; length: 13; CDR3: CAWSADRGGGYTF; DNA: TGTGCCTGGAGTGCCGACAGGGGAGGGGGCTACACCTTC
J: TRBJ1-5; size: NA; D: NA; V: TRBV19; length: 14; CDR3: CASSIGDSNQPQHF; DNA: TGTGCCAGTAGTATCGGGGATAGCAATCAGCCCCAGCATTTT
J: TRBJ1-1; size: NA; D: NA; V: TRBV7-2; length: 14; CDR3: CASSLWAGDTEAFF; DNA: TGTGCCAGCAGCTTATGGGCCGGGGACACTGAAGCTTTCTTT
J: TRBJ2-5; size: NA; D: NA; V: TRBV19; length: 11; CDR3: CASQGGATQYF; DNA: TGTGCCAGCCAGGGGGGTGCAACCCAGTACTTC
J: TRBJ2-3; size: NA; D: TRBD1; V: TRBV30; length: 13; CDR3: CAWRGQGTDTQYF; DNA: TGTGCCTGGAGAGGACAGGGCACAGATACGCAGTATTTT
J: TRBJ2-7; size: NA; D: TRBD1; V: TRBV5-1; length: 13; CDR3: CASTGGGPYEQYF; DNA: TGCGCCAGTACAGGGGGCGGACCCTACGAGCAGTACTTC
J: TRBJ1-1; size: few; D: NA; V: TRBV4-2; length: 15; CDR3: CASSQDQGPNTEAFF; DNA: TGTGCCAGCAGCCAAGATCAGGGGCCGAACACTGAAGCTTTCTTT
J: TRBJ1-1; size: NA; D: NA; V: TRBV28; length: 12; CDR3: CASSSRNRRAFF; DNA: TGTGCCAGCAGTTCAAGAAATAGGAGAGCTTTCTTT
J: TRBJ2-2; size: NA; D: TRBD2; V: TRBV7-2; length: 14; CDR3: CASRRDYNTGELFF; DNA: TGTGCCAGCAGGAGGGACTACAACACCGGGGAGCTGTTTTTT
J: TRBJ2-2; size: NA; D: TRBD2; V: TRBV7-6; length: 17; CDR3: CASSLTVAGGNTGELFF; DNA: TGTGCCAGCAGCTTAACTGTAGCGGGGGGGAACACCGGGGAGCTGTTTTTT
J: TRBJ2-7; size: NA; D: TRBD2; V: TRBV13; length: 15; CDR3: CASSPYGGADYEQYF; DNA: TGTGCCAGCAGCCCTTACGGGGGGGCGGACTACGAGCAGTACTTC
J: TRBJ1-4; size: NA; D: NA; V: TRBV30; length: 15; CDR3: CAWSPGGGTNEKLFF; DNA: TGTGCCTGGAGTCCCGGGGGGGGAACTAATGAAAAACTGTTTTTT
J: TRBJ1-3; size: NA; D: NA; V: TRBV10-3; length: 19; CDR3: CAISESRGGTLGSGNTIYF; DNA: TGTGCCATCAGTGAGTCGCGAGGAGGGACTCTCGGCTCTGGAAACACCATATATTTT
J: TRBJ1-3; size: once; D: NA; V: TRBV5-6; length: 14; CDR3: CASSLGGTPATIYF; DNA: TGTGCCAGCAGCCTCGGGGGGACACCGGCCACCATATATTTT
J: TRBJ2-3; size: NA; D: TRBD2; V: TRBV2; length: 13; CDR3: CASLTSGTDTQYF; DNA: TGTGCCAGCTTGACTAGCGGCACAGATACGCAGTATTTT